This T cell receptor (beta chain) came from a study of blood T cell repertoires in COVID-19 (dated by TCRdb to about 2020). A note on the overall study: The collaborator samples originated in the United States, Italy and Spain and spanned the acute and convalescent phases of COVID-19. The prospective study material was composed of cDNA or gDNA derived from T cells, B-cell-depleted T cells, or PBMCs. Samples came from the ongoing ImmuneRACE study (first 160 participants) plus 1,254 subjects from 6 global collaborators. The repertoires were made available in a free public database intended to serve as a resource for research on the immune response to SARS-CoV-2. Nearly every sample came with metadata listing a de-identified subject ID, COVID-19 status, age in years and sex. HLA class I and class II types, where available, came from metadata supplied by the sample provider rather than from assay-based typing. The dataset comprised deeply sampled blood TCRbeta repertoires from subjects exposed to, actively infected with, or recovered from COVID-19. What the work shows at the level of the full study, not this receptor alone: The quantity of clinical and demographic metadata differed by source and by participant and was supplied without curation.

TCRbeta CDR3 regions were amplified from genomic DNA by means of the immunoSEQ Assay, a bias-controlled multiplex PCR. For the original study's pipeline: Within the assay, amplification of reference gene primers was used to estimate how many nucleated cells each sample contained. Sequence reads were collapsed and filtered to measure the absolute abundance of every unique TCRbeta CDR3 rearrangement. For each sample, productive Simpson clonality was calculated as the square root of Simpson's diversity index over productive rearrangements. TCRdb stores this immuneACCESS table with in-frame sequences only. Part of the clones is absent; in the studies checked, under half of the shortfall reflects unresolved V genes, and no reason is known for the rest. V and J calls and clone size follow that table, whereas D and trimming were derived from the DNA. In this sample the table shows about 190,000 clones, roughly 81% of which occur a single time. Roughly 5.3% of the sample is taken by the ten largest.

Trimming takes 0 bases from V and 4 bases from J, and the germline ends sit 11 bases apart. Including cysteine and phenylalanine, the CDR3 has 14 amino acids. CDR3 DNA is the only sequence kept; it has 42 bases, read in frame from the first base. The CDR1 and CDR2 encoded by the germline V gene are SGDLS and YYNGEE. Whole blood was collected in K2EDTA tubes by collaborating institutions according to the institutions' own protocols. For TCRbeta analysis, collaborators shipped samples in one of three forms: frozen whole blood, isolated PBMCs, or DNA extracted from either of those sample types. A remark on this clone: Its antigen is not yet known. Base qualities are not at hand, and no much larger clone is one base apart.

The sequence joins TRBV9 to TRBJ2-7; the D gene is possibly TRBD2, with 6 bases matching. Sequenced input: peripheral blood. The TCR sequence derives from a woman aged 70 to 79 with active or convalescent COVID-19. The CDR3 protein: CASSVGGAGYEQYF. The DNA is as follows: TGTGCCAGCAGCGTAGGGGGTGCGGGGTACGAGCAGTACTTC.